A selection of T cell receptor beta chains follows, all from one sample in a study of Graves' ophthalmopathy and Graves' hyperthyroidism. TCRdb recomputed calls from the multiplex PCR reads with MiXCR, one row per CDR3 protein. The repertoire holds roughly 600,000 distinct CDR3 sequences, with roughly 39% as singletons. Material for sequencing was peripheral blood or thyroid tissue (not recorded which). Receptor source: an adult man with Graves' hyperthyroidism. The conserved cysteine and the conserved F or W are not part of the CDR3 here. Each record gives: CDR3 length, V gene, CDR3 protein.

len: 13
v_gene: TRBV19
CDR3aa: ASTPDSFMNTEAF

len: 13
v_gene: TRBV4-1
CDR3aa: ASSQDAGGSYEQY

len: 11
v_gene: TRBV12-3/TRBV12-4
CDR3aa: ASRGQGDSPLH

len: 10
v_gene: TRBV29-1
CDR3aa: SLRTSTDTQY

len: 12
v_gene: TRBV24-1
CDR3aa: ATSDQTDSYGYT

len: 10
v_gene: TRBV20-1
CDR3aa: SATTGIYGYT

len: 13
v_gene: TRBV30
CDR3aa: AWRRNRNDNSPLH

len: 11
v_gene: TRBV29-1
CDR3aa: SVEDSSNQPQH

len: 10
v_gene: TRBV6-1
CDR3aa: ASNRGNSPLH

len: 16
v_gene: TRBV7-9
CDR3aa: ASSHPRPPAAGANVLT

len: 11
v_gene: TRBV7-8
CDR3aa: ASSPGTLQPQH

len: 11
v_gene: TRBV4-1
CDR3aa: ASSSQGEGEQY

len: 13
v_gene: TRBV7-2
CDR3aa: ASSFTGTATKKLF

len: 11
v_gene: TRBV7-2
CDR3aa: ASSTPLNYEQY

len: 14
v_gene: TRBV20-1
CDR3aa: SARPLVLLSQETQY

len: 13
v_gene: TRBV7-9
CDR3aa: ASSLLAGQYNEQF

len: 13
v_gene: TRBV21-1
CDR3aa: ASSIIGTGFNGYT

len: 9
v_gene: TRBV29-1
CDR3aa: SVGFIYEQY

len: 13
v_gene: TRBV7-8
CDR3aa: ASSTRSGQRYEQY

len: 15
v_gene: TRBV10-3
CDR3aa: AISEGAGAGSTDTQY

len: 15
v_gene: TRBV14
CDR3aa: ASSLGTSGRSTYEQY

len: 11
v_gene: TRBV5-8
CDR3aa: ASSGNRGHEQY

len: 13
v_gene: TRBV11-2
CDR3aa: ASSLVGGSGYEQY

len: 9
v_gene: TRBV29-1
CDR3aa: SVAPGGGYT

len: 13
v_gene: TRBV9
CDR3aa: ASSVLGGGAGEQY

len: 12
v_gene: TRBV10-2
CDR3aa: ASSESGEGGEQY

len: 10
v_gene: TRBV2
CDR3aa: ASLRARDEQF